Below, 2 T cell receptor beta chains from the same sample are listed, as sequenced in a study of patients and donors after allogeneic stem cell transplantation. TCRdb re-derived calls from the RT-PCR reads in MiXCR, one entry per CDR3 protein. The sample records 800,000 to 1,000,000 distinct CDR3 sequences, about a sixth being singletons. The sequencing input was blood, either unsorted or a sorted T cell fraction (not recorded which). These receptors all come from a human donor who was either an allogeneic HSCT recipient or a stem cell or donor lymphocyte infusion donor (not recorded which). It is not recorded whose cells these are; they may come from a transplant donor.

This chain uses TRBV6-1 with TRBJ2-7; unclear D gene. The ends were cut back, 6 bases at V and 2 bases at J, with 11 bases in the middle. The CDR3 sequence is 13 residues long. Germline-derived CDR1 and CDR2 are MNHNS and SASEGT. CDR3 sequence reads: CASSQTKAYEQYF. The DNA for the CDR3 is TGTGCCAGCAGCCAAACTAAGGCCTACGAGCAGTACTTC.

The rearrangement joins TRBV7-6 to TRBJ2-7, with 10 bases lining up with TRBD1. The germline V gene encodes CDR1 SGHVS and CDR2 FNYEAQ. The V gene end was trimmed by 9 bases and the J gene end by 0 bases; junction bases not matched to a gene: 5. The CDR3 runs to 14 residues. The CDR3 loop is CASGTGVSSYEQYF. The CDR3 DNA reads as TGTGCCAGTGGGACAGGGGTTAGCTCCTACGAGCAGTACTTC.